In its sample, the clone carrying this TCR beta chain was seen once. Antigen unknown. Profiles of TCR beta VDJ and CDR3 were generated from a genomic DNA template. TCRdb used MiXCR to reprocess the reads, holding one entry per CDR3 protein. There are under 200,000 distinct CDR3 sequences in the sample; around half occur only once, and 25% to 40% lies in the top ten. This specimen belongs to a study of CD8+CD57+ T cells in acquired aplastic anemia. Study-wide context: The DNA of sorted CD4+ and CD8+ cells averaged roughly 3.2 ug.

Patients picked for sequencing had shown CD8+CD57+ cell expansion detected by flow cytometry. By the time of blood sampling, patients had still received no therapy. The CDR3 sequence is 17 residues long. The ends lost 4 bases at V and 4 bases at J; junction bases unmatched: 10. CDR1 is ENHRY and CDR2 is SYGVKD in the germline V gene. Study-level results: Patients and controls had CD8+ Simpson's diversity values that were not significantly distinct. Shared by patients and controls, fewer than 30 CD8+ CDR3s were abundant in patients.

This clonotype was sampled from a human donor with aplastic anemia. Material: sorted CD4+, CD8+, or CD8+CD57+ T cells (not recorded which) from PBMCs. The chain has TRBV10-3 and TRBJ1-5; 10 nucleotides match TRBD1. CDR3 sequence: CAISGGDRGGLNQPQHF. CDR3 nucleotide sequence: TGTGCCATCAGTGGTGGGGACAGGGGCGGACTTAATCAGCCCCAGCATTTT.